The 18 T cell receptor beta chains given below trace back to one sample, sequenced in a study of cytomegalovirus exposure and HLA in healthy donors. With 60 Vbeta and 13 Jbeta primers, the PCR was carried out. Sequenced by immunoSEQ multiplex PCR; TCRdb stores in-frame clones only, minus some. The data include 150,000 to 200,000 clones; the top ten clones carry approximately 6.9%. The sample comprised PBMCs. The receptor set was obtained from a man younger than 45 in good health and CMV-seronegative.

The chain carries TRBV11-1 and TRBJ1-3, with TRBD1 identical over 7 bases. This CDR3 spans 16 amino acids. The V segment lost 4 bases and the J segment 0 bases; nucleotides outside the gene matches: 6. Germline CDR1 is SGHAT and CDR2 is FQDESV (reference sequence). The CDR3 DNA reads TGTGCCAGCAGCTCCTCACAGGGGTACTCTGGAAACACCATATATTTT. This sequence encodes CASSSSQGYSGNTIYF.

As regards this clone: The junction shows a germline mismatch at one end, possibly a read error. Other DNA sequences within the sample encode an identical CDR3. The J gene is TRBJ1-1, the V gene TRBV5-1, with D hard to call. The CDR3 is 12 amino acids. Germline CDR1 is SGHRS and CDR2 is YFSETQ. The CDR3 DNA is TGCGCCAGCATAGGAGTGAACACTGAGGCTTTCTTT. This encodes CASIGVNTEAFF.

The gene calls are TRBV11-3 and TRBJ2-7; 8 nucleotides match TRBD2. There are 12 residues in the CDR3. The J segment lost 2 bases and the V segment lost 8 bases, leaving 2 bases of the junction unmatched. Germline CDR1 reads SGHNT; CDR2 reads YENEEA. The CDR3 sequence: CASSGGTYEQYF. The CDR3 bases are TGTGCCAGCTCGGGGGGGACCTACGAGCAGTACTTC.

The J gene is TRBJ1-1, the V gene TRBV9; 7 bases are a match to TRBD1. This CDR3 contains 13 residues. With V trimmed by 3 bases and J by 11 bases, 10 bases remained unmatched. In germline, CDR1 is SGDLS, CDR2 YYNGEE. CDR3 DNA sequence: TGTGCCAGCAGCGGCGGAACAGGGGCGCTCGCTTTCTTT. Translated, it gives CASSGGTGALAFF.

J is TRBJ2-2 and V is TRBV11-3; possibly TRBD2 for D (7 bases). The CDR3 contains 17 residues. The germline gives CDR1 SGHNT, CDR2 YENEEA. Trimming removed 5 bases at V and 5 bases at J, with 21 bases between. CDR3 region: CASSPTHGGPVTGELFF. The CDR3 DNA sequence: TGTGCCAGCAGCCCTACCCACGGGGGGCCTGTGACCGGGGAGCTGTTTTTT. Together with reference TRBV11-3 and TRBJ2-2, the CDR3 gives the full variable domain: EAGVVQSPRYKIIEKKQPVAFWCNPISGHNTLYWYLQNLGQGPELLIRYENEEAVDDSQLPKDRFSAERLKGVDSTLKIQPAELGDSAVYLCASSPTHGGPVTGELFFGEGSRLTVL.

J is TRBJ1-1 and V is TRBV19; no definite D call. Trimming left V 6 bases short and J 2 bases short, with 16 bases between. The germline V gene encodes CDR1 LNHDA and CDR2 SQIVND (reference sequence). There are 15 residues in the CDR3. The CDR3 DNA sequence: TGTGCCAGTAGAACCGTAGACACCCTCAACACTGAAGCTTTCTTT. Its translation is CASRTVDTLNTEAFF.

The V and J genes are TRBV5-1 and TRBJ1-4; the match to TRBD1 covers 7 bases. J was trimmed by 11 bases and V by 0 bases; bases with no gene match: 7. The germline gives CDR1 SGHRS, CDR2 YFSETQ. This CDR3 region has 14 residues. As DNA, the CDR3 is TGCGCCAGCAGCTTGGCCGGCAGGGGGTCCAAACTGTTTTTT. The encoded protein is CASSLAGRGSKLFF. Supplemented by reference TRBV5-1 and TRBJ1-4, the full variable domain reads KAGVTQTPRYLIKTRGQQVTLSCSPISGHRSVSWYQQTPGQGLQFLFEYFSETQRNKGNFPGRFSGRQFSNSRSEMNVSTLELGDSALYLCASSLAGRGSKLFFGSGTQLSVL.

The V call is TRBV6-5, the J call TRBJ1-1; D remains unclear. V shed 0 bases and J shed 3 bases, with 14 bases lying between them. The CDR3 runs 16 residues. In germline, CDR1 is MNHEY, CDR2 SVGAGI. CDR3 protein: CASSYSRALSDTEAFF. In DNA form, the CDR3 reads TGTGCCAGCAGTTACTCGCGCGCCCTGTCGGACACTGAAGCTTTCTTT.

The rearrangement joins TRBV5-1 to TRBJ1-5; D perhaps matches TRBD1 (6 bases). This CDR3 region has 16 residues. CDR1 and CDR2 (germline): SGHRS, YFSETQ. V was trimmed by 4 bases and J by 1 base, leaving 15 bases between them. The CDR3 DNA follows: TGCGCCAGCAGCACCCGGGACACTCAAAGCAATCAGCCCCAGCATTTT. This sequence encodes CASSTRDTQSNQPQHF.

V usage is TRBV7-7 and J usage is TRBJ2-1, with D perhaps TRBD1 (6 bases). V gave up 5 bases and J gave up 0 bases, with 11 bases separating them. The CDR3 is 15 residues long. From germline, CDR1 is SSHAT and CDR2 FNYEAQ (reference sequence). The DNA of the CDR3 is TGTGCCAGCAGCCCACAGGGCAACTCCTACAATGAGCAGTTCTTC. This translates into CASSPQGNSYNEQFF.

The chain recombines TRBV6-6 with TRBJ1-6, with no clear D. The V end lost 0 bases, the J end lost 9 bases, and 12 bases lay between the germline ends. The germline CDR1 and CDR2 sequences are MNHNY and SVGAGI (reference sequence). This CDR3 spans 15 amino acids. This CDR3 is CASSYSVSLGSPLHF. Here the CDR3 DNA reads TGTGCCAGCAGTTACTCGGTCTCCCTAGGTTCACCCCTCCACTTT.

This chain's CDR3 is CASSYGTPSSYNEQFF. The CDR3 nucleotides read TGTGCCAGCTCCTACGGGACTCCTAGCTCCTACAATGAGCAGTTCTTC. The chain carries TRBV27 and TRBJ2-1, with TRBD2 as a possible D gene (6 bases). Germline V gene lookup returns CDR1 MNHEY and CDR2 SMNVEV (reference sequence). The CDR3 totals 16 residues. V was pared by 8 bases and J by 0 bases, with 17 bases between.

The rearrangement links TRBV19 to TRBJ2-2; 12 bases match TRBD2. Germline loops: CDR1 LNHDA, CDR2 SQIVND (reference sequence). The ends lost 8 bases at V and 5 bases at J; junction bases unmatched: 12. The CDR3 contains 17 residues. The chain's CDR3 is CASLVTSGGHPTGELFF. DNA of the CDR3: TGTGCCAGTCTGGTGACTAGCGGGGGCCACCCGACCGGGGAGCTGTTTTTT.

The chain joins TRBV18 to TRBJ2-5; 9 bases agree with TRBD2. This CDR3 region has 17 residues. V dropped 0 bases and J dropped 1; count of bases not matched to a gene: 6. The germline gives CDR1 KGHSH, CDR2 LQKENI. The CDR3 reads CASSPPSGGTFQETQYF. Here the CDR3 DNA reads TGTGCCAGCTCACCACCGAGCGGGGGGACCTTCCAAGAGACCCAGTACTTC.

J is TRBJ2-1 and V is TRBV5-1; 7 bases align to TRBD2. The germline CDR1 and CDR2 sequences are SGHRS and YFSETQ. The ends lost 4 bases at V and 3 bases at J; junction bases unmatched: 10. The CDR3 consists of 16 residues. Written as DNA, the CDR3 is TGCGCCAGCAGCCAAATCTTATCGGGGGGCTACAATGAGCAGTTCTTC. It specifies CASSQILSGGYNEQFF.

CDR3 protein: CASSLRLQPQHF. The CDR3 DNA sequence: TGTGCCAGCAGTTTGCGGCTTCAGCCCCAGCATTTT. V gene TRBV28 combines with J gene TRBJ1-5; D remains ambiguous. The germline V gene encodes CDR1 MDHEN and CDR2 SYDVKM. This CDR3 has 12 residues. V gave up 3 bases and J gave up 6 bases, with 6 bases separating them.

The chain recombines TRBV18 with TRBJ2-1; 7 bases fit TRBD1. This CDR3 has 14 residues. The germline gives CDR1 KGHSH, CDR2 LQKENI. The J segment lost 9 bases and the V segment lost 3 bases, leaving 8 bases of the junction unmatched. In nucleotides, the CDR3 is TGTGCCAGCTCACCCCCTGACAGGGTTGGTGAGCAGTTCTTC. Amino acid sequence: CASSPPDRVGEQFF.

The chain carries TRBV7-9 and TRBJ1-3, with a tentative D call TRBD1 (6 bases). The CDR3 covers 16 residues. Germline CDR1 is SEHNR and CDR2 is FQNEAQ (reference sequence). The ends were cut back, 2 bases at V and 1 base at J, with 12 bases in the middle. The CDR3 region is CASSLLGQRSGNTIYF. CDR3 nucleotide sequence: TGTGCCAGCAGCTTATTAGGACAGAGGTCTGGAAACACCATATATTTT.